One sample yielded the 20 T cell receptor beta chains listed below, sequenced in a study of control samples from healthy donors and cancer patients. Assay: immunoSEQ multiplex PCR; the TCRdb copy retains only in-frame clones and omits some. This repertoire shows 210,000 or so clones, approximately 91% found once; its top ten account for 1.5% to 2%. The material sequenced was blood. Receptor source: a man aged 25-45 years in good health.

Ten or more counts support this clone. V usage is TRBV9 and J usage is TRBJ2-1, with 7 bases that match TRBD1. CDR1 and CDR2 from the germline V gene are SGDLS and YYNGEE. Unmatched junction bases numbered 7, after V lost 2 bases and J lost 2 bases. The CDR3 consists of 16 residues. In nucleotides, the CDR3 is TGTGCCAGCAGCGTGACGACAGGGAGAACCTACAATGAGCAGTTCTTC. The encoded protein is CASSVTTGRTYNEQFF.

The chain couples TRBV4-1 to TRBJ1-2; D gene uncertain. V was cut by 0 bases and J by 5 bases, with 13 bases left in between. This CDR3 is 15 amino acids long. CDR1 and CDR2 (germline): MGHRA, YSYEKL. The CDR3 region is CASSQDPAGKYGYTF. The CDR3 bases are TGCGCCAGCAGCCAAGATCCGGCGGGAAAATATGGCTACACCTTC.

The chain uses TRBV11-3 and TRBJ2-1; no firm D call. Germline-derived CDR1 and CDR2 are SGHNT and YENEEA. V was cut by 5 bases and J by 7 bases, with 12 bases left in between. This CDR3 is built from 13 residues. CDR3: CASSTPTGNEQFF. The CDR3 DNA reads as TGTGCCAGCAGCACCCCCACCGGTAATGAGCAGTTCTTC.

CDR3 nucleotide sequence: TGTGCCAGCAGCACCTCCGGGACAGAAGCTTTCTTT. Its translation is CASSTSGTEAFF. The chain combines TRBV13 with TRBJ1-1; D might be TRBD1 (6 bases). Germline assignment: CDR1 PRHDT and CDR2 FYEKMQ (reference sequence). This CDR3 spans 12 amino acids. The ends were cut back, 5 bases at V and 8 bases at J, with 12 bases in the middle.

The V gene is TRBV24-1, the J gene TRBJ2-1, with D possibly being TRBD1 (6 bases). Germline V lookup: CDR1 KGHDR, CDR2 SFDVKD. The V end lost 5 bases, the J end lost 4 bases, and 14 bases lay between the germline ends. CDR3 length equals 15 residues. The CDR3 protein is CATSGRDNLYNEQFF. The CDR3 DNA reads TGTGCCACCAGTGGCCGGGACAACCTATACAATGAGCAGTTCTTC.

This chain links TRBV7-8 with TRBJ1-2, with TRBD1 identical over 10 bases. Germline assignment: CDR1 SGHVS and CDR2 FQNEAQ. The CDR3 loop spans 15 amino acids. The V and J ends lost 1 base and 2 bases, in that order; junction bases with no gene match: 1. CDR3 nucleotide sequence: TGTGCCAGCAGCTTAGAGGGACAGGGGAACTATGGCTACACCTTC. Its translation is CASSLEGQGNYGYTF.

The V and J genes are TRBV30 and TRBJ1-2, with D tentatively TRBD1 (6 bases). Trimming pared 4 bases from V and 4 bases from J, leaving 19 bases between. Germline CDR1 GTSNPN, CDR2 SVGIG (reference sequence). This CDR3 comprises 15 residues. This chain's CDR3 is CAWIDPGQFGYGYTF. CDR3 sequence (DNA): TGTGCCTGGATCGACCCTGGACAGTTCGGCTATGGCTACACCTTC.

This chain links TRBV6-5 with TRBJ1-1; a possible D gene is TRBD1 (5 bases). Germline assignment: CDR1 MNHEY and CDR2 SVGAGI. The CDR3 sequence is 15 residues long. Trimming removed 2 bases from V and 1 base from J, with 11 bases in between. The CDR3 DNA follows: TGTGCCAGCAGTTACGGATGGGGCGGGAACACTGAAGCTTTCTTT. Translating gives CASSYGWGGNTEAFF.

The genes are TRBV29-1 and TRBJ1-2; a possible D gene is TRBD1 (6 bases). V was pared by 3 bases and J by 6 bases, with 17 bases between. CDR1 and CDR2 (germline): SQVTM, ANQGSEA. The CDR3 contains 14 residues. The CDR3 is CSVDSVGGADGYTF. The CDR3 DNA follows: TGCAGCGTTGATTCTGTGGGGGGCGCCGATGGCTACACCTTC.

This chain connects TRBV2 to TRBJ2-2; D may be TRBD1 or TRBD2 (6 bases each). With 6 bases removed from V and 4 bases from J, the gap between germline ends came to 24 bases. Germline CDR1 reads SNHLY; CDR2 reads FYNNEI. The CDR3 runs 18 residues. CDR3 in amino acids: CASSSGTYGNGGTGELFF. The CDR3 DNA follows: TGTGCCAGCAGCTCCGGGACATACGGGAACGGGGGCACCGGGGAGCTGTTTTTT.

In regard to this clone: In the same sample, other DNA sequences code for this CDR3. The V gene is TRBV7-2, the J gene TRBJ1-5; 7 nucleotides agree with TRBD1. J lost 2 bases, V lost 3 bases, and 1 base had no gene match. The CDR3 spans 14 residues. Germline V gene data show CDR1 as SGHTA and CDR2 as FQGNSA. As DNA, the CDR3 is TGTGCCAGCAGCTTCGGACAGGGCAATCAGCCCCAGCATTTT. This codes for CASSFGQGNQPQHF.

The chain joins TRBV25-1 to TRBJ1-4; D ambiguous. Germline values: CDR1 MGHDK, CDR2 SYGVNS. The V and J ends lost 3 bases and 7 bases respectively, with 12 bases between them. The CDR3 is 14 residues long. CDR3 coding DNA: TGTGCCAGCAGTGACGGGAGGCTGCTTGAAAAACTGTTTTTT. It translates to CASSDGRLLEKLFF.

This chain links TRBV6-6 with TRBJ2-1; no clear D gene. This CDR3 region has 14 residues. The germline V and J ends were trimmed by 2 bases and 5 bases, with 10 bases remaining between them. From germline, CDR1 is MNHNY and CDR2 SVGAGI (reference sequence). CDR3 protein: CASSYGRLDNEQFF. The CDR3 DNA reads TGTGCCAGCAGTTACGGGCGCCTAGACAATGAGCAGTTCTTC.

CDR3 in amino acids: CASSSYSGNTIYF. The DNA for the CDR3 is TGTGCCAGCAGTTCCTACTCTGGAAACACCATATATTTT. The chain joins TRBV6-2 or TRBV6-3 to TRBJ1-3; D unclear. The CDR3 runs to 13 residues. Germline values: CDR1 MNHEY, CDR2 SVGEGT. The V end lost 4 bases, the J end lost 0 bases, and 4 bases lay between the germline ends.

The chain joins TRBV11-2 to TRBJ1-1; D unclear. V lost 0 bases and J lost 4, with 9 bases in between. This CDR3 comprises 14 residues. Looked up from germline, CDR1 is SGHAT and CDR2 is FQNNGV. The CDR3 DNA reads as TGTGCCAGCAGCTTAGAGGTATCAGGCACTGAAGCTTTCTTT. Its translation: CASSLEVSGTEAFF.

The chain's CDR3 is CASSGQEYTEAFF. The CDR3, as DNA: TGTGCCAGCAGTGGACAGGAATACACTGAAGCTTTCTTT. The chain employs TRBV2 and TRBJ1-1; possibly TRBD1 for D (6 bases). This CDR3 is built from 13 residues. In germline, CDR1 is SNHLY, CDR2 FYNNEI. V lost 4 bases to trimming and J lost 3 bases, with 9 bases between them.

The chain recombines TRBV14 with TRBJ2-2; D is unclear. Trimming took off 2 bases at V and 5 bases at J, with 9 bases between the two ends. The CDR3 extends over 14 amino acids. CDR1 and CDR2 from the germline V gene are SGHDN and FVKESK. The CDR3: CASSQSQWTGELFF. The DNA of the CDR3 is TGTGCCAGCAGCCAATCGCAGTGGACCGGGGAGCTGTTTTTT.

V and J are TRBV6-5 and TRBJ1-2; no clear D. Germline V CDR1 and CDR2: MNHEY, SVGAGI. Trimming took off 6 bases at V and 5 bases at J, with 16 bases between the two ends. This CDR3 is built from 14 residues. This CDR3 is CASSSRAPLYGYTF. CDR3 sequence (DNA): TGTGCCAGCAGCTCTCGGGCCCCACTATATGGCTACACCTTC.

This chain uses TRBV25-1 with TRBJ2-7; no firm D call. Germline CDR1 reads MGHDK; CDR2 reads SYGVNS. V was clipped by 6 bases and J by 2 bases, with 8 bases between them. The CDR3 runs to 12 residues. The CDR3 reads CASSIWAYEQYF. In DNA form, the CDR3 reads TGTGCCAGCAGCATCTGGGCCTACGAGCAGTACTTC.

The rearrangement links TRBV5-4 to TRBJ2-3; a weak D match, TRBD1 (6 bases). The CDR3 loop spans 14 amino acids. The germline CDR1 and CDR2 sequences are SGHNT and YYREEE (reference sequence). Trimming stripped 4 bases from V and 3 bases from J, with 12 bases between. The CDR3 region is CASSLDQGTDTQYF. The CDR3 DNA follows: TGTGCCAGCAGCCTGGATCAGGGGACAGATACGCAGTATTTT.